Listed below are T cell receptor beta chains from one sample, sequenced in a study of T cells in Graves' hyperthyroidism and ophthalmopathy. TCRdb called the multiplex PCR reads again in MiXCR, with one record for every CDR3 protein. The sample contains over 650,000 distinct CDR3 sequences, about 17% of which appear only once. Sequences were obtained from blood. These receptors all stem from a young man with Graves' hyperthyroidism. CDR3s include the opening cysteine and the closing phenylalanine or tryptophan. A D gene is named only where the DNA matches it firmly. Not all rows give a size; the values are once, few, many and, for expanded clones, a class.

J gene | V gene | CDR3 length | D gene | clone size | CDR3 protein | CDR3 DNA
TRBJ2-7 | TRBV28 | 15 | . | . | CASRLPNMPYYEQYF | TGTGCCAGCAGATTACCCAACATGCCCTACTACGAGCAGTACTTC
TRBJ2-1 | TRBV7-9 | 17 | TRBD2 | . | CASSPRLAGHSYNEQFF | TGTGCCAGCAGCCCCCGACTAGCGGGGCACTCCTACAATGAGCAGTTCTTC
TRBJ1-4 | TRBV18 | 15 | . | many | CASSPAGAAAEKLFF | TGTGCCAGCTCACCTGCGGGGGCCGCCGCGGAAAAACTGTTTTTT
TRBJ2-5 | TRBV10-3 | 16 | . | . | CAISESLAVERETQYF | TGTGCCATCAGTGAGTCCTTAGCGGTCGAGCGGGAGACCCAGTACTTC
TRBJ2-7 | TRBV2 | 17 | TRBD1 | few | CASSEALGTVKSYEQYF | TGTGCCAGCAGTGAAGCGCTTGGGACAGTAAAGAGCTACGAGCAGTACTTC
TRBJ2-2 | TRBV5-1 | 16 | TRBD1 | many | CASSSSGQGGTGELFF | TGCGCCAGCAGCTCCTCAGGACAGGGTGGCACCGGGGAGCTGTTTTTT
TRBJ1-6 | TRBV19 | 15 | TRBD1 | . | CASSPAGTGESPLHF | TGTGCCAGTAGCCCCGCCGGGACAGGGGAATCACCCCTCCACTTT
TRBJ1-5 | TRBV4-2 | 13 | . | . | CASSQDTDQPQHF | TGTGCCAGCAGCCAAGATACCGATCAGCCCCAGCATTTT
TRBJ1-2 | TRBV7-9 | 15 | TRBD1 | few | CASSPPRQGAYGYTF | TGTGCCAGCAGCCCGCCCCGACAGGGGGCTTATGGCTACACCTTC
TRBJ1-1 | TRBV7-9 | 13 | . | few | CASSQAGYDEAFF | TGTGCCAGCAGTCAAGCGGGGTACGATGAAGCTTTCTTT
TRBJ2-1 | TRBV20-1 | 14 | TRBD2 | . | CSAPRSGVYNEQFF | TGCAGTGCTCCCCGAAGCGGGGTATACAATGAGCAGTTCTTC
TRBJ2-1 | TRBV10-3 | 15 | . | many | CAISESGGVGHEQFF | TGTGCCATCAGTGAGTCTGGGGGAGTTGGGCATGAGCAGTTCTTC
TRBJ2-7 | TRBV20-1 | 14 | . | . | CSAREDSIDYEQYF | TGCAGTGCTAGAGAAGACAGTATAGACTACGAGCAGTACTTC
TRBJ2-5 | TRBV20-1 | 13 | TRBD1 | many | CSARGQGQETQYF | TGCAGTGCTAGAGGACAGGGCCAAGAGACCCAGTACTTC
TRBJ2-7 | TRBV29-1 | 13 | . | many | CSVEDRTRQGQYF | TGCAGCGTTGAAGATCGGACGCGACAAGGGCAGTACTTC
TRBJ2-1 | TRBV3-1 | 12 | . | many | CASSRGTNEQFF | TGTGCCAGCAGCCGGGGGACCAATGAGCAGTTCTTC
TRBJ1-2 | TRBV28 | 14 | TRBD1 | . | CASSSRGYRYGYTF | TGTGCCAGCAGTTCCAGGGGGTATCGGTATGGCTACACCTTC
TRBJ2-1 | TRBV28 | 16 | . | . | CASTQDRDPKYNEQFF | TGTGCCAGCACCCAAGACCGGGACCCCAAATACAATGAGCAGTTCTTC
TRBJ1-4 | TRBV2 | 11 | . | few | CASSEAEKLFF | TGTGCCAGCAGTGAAGCTGAAAAACTGTTTTTT
TRBJ2-7 | TRBV27 | 15 | . | . | CASQYEGRARGEQYF | TGTGCCAGCCAGTATGAAGGGAGGGCCAGGGGGGAGCAGTACTTC
TRBJ2-1 | TRBV5-5 | 20 | TRBD2 | few | CASSYRDPRLAGKYSNEQFF | TGTGCCAGCAGCTACAGGGACCCGCGACTAGCGGGAAAGTATAGCAATGAGCAGTTCTTC
TRBJ2-7 | TRBV4-1 | 13 | . | . | CASSLIGEYEQYF | TGCGCCAGCAGCCTGATAGGAGAATACGAGCAGTACTTC